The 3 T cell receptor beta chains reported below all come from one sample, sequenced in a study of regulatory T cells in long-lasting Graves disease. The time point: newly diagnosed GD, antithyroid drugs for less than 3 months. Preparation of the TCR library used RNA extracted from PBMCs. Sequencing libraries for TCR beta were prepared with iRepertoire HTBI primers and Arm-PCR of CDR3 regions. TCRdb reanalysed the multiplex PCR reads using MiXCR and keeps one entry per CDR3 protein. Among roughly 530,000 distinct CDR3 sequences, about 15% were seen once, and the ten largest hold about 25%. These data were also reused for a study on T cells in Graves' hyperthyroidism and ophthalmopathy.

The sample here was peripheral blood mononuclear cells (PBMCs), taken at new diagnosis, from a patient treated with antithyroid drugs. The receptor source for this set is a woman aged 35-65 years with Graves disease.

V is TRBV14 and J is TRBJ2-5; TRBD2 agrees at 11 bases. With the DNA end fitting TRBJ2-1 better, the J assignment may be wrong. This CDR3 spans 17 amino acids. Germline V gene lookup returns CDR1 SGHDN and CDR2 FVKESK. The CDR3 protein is CASSQRFTSGGYNEQFF. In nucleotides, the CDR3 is TGTGCCAGCAGCCAGCGCTTTACTAGCGGGGGTTACAATGAGCAGTTCTTC.

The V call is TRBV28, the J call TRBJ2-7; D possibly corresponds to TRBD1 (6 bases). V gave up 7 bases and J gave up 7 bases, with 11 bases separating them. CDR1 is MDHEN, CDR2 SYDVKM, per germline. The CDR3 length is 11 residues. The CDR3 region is CASNNRGEQYF. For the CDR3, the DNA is TGTGCCAGCAACAATAGGGGGGAGCAGTACTTC.

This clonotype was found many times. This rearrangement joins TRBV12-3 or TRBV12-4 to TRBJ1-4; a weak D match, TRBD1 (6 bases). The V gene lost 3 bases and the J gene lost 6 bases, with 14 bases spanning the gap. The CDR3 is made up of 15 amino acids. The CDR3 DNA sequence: TGTGCCAGCAGTTTGGGGGGCATTTTATATGAAAAACTGTTTTTT. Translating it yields CASSLGGILYEKLFF.